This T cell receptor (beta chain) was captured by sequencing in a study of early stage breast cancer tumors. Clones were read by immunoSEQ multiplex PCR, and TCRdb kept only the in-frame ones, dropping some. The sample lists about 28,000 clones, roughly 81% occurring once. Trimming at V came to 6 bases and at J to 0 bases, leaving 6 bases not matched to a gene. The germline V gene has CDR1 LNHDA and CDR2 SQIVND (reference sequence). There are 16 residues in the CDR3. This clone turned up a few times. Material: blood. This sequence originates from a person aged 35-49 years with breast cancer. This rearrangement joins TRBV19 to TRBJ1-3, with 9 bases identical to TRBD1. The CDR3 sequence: CASSGTGSYSGNTIYF. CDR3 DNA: TGTGCCAGTAGCGGGACAGGGAGTTACTCTGGAAACACCATATATTTT.